A single T cell receptor beta chain is shown here with its context. Its matching antigen is unknown. A much bigger clone sits one base away, suggesting this may be a read error. J gave up 2 bases and V 0 bases, and 9 bases lay outside the gene matches. Germline loops: CDR1 DFQATT, CDR2 SNEGSKA (reference sequence). This CDR3 has 17 residues. Construction of the TCR beta libraries employed iRepertoire HTBI primers in conjunction with Arm-PCR of CDR3 regions. TCRdb reanalysed the multiplex PCR reads using MiXCR and keeps one entry per CDR3 protein. The table lists 420,000 or so distinct CDR3 sequences, less than 20% of them singletons. The data belong to a study of regulatory T cells in long-lasting Graves disease. Study findings and constraints: Persistent disease favored TRBV28, TRBJ1-2 and TRBJ2-5.

Time point specified: newly diagnosed GD, antithyroid drugs for less than 3 months. PBMC-extracted RNA yielded the TCR library. Investigators report Graves' disease was diagnosed under American Thyroid Association guidelines. The sample was also linked to a second study, of T cells in Graves' hyperthyroidism and ophthalmopathy. Per that study: Most clonotypes expanded in the thyroid (above 0.001) were also present in blood. Stable hyperthyroidism was told apart from ophthalmopathy by a model built on 13 V-J features.

The V gene is TRBV20-1, the J gene TRBJ2-1; 8 bases agree with TRBD2. Sequenced here: peripheral blood mononuclear cells (PBMCs), sampled at new diagnosis, from a patient treated with antithyroid drugs. The sequence came from a woman under 30 with Graves disease. The chain's CDR3 is CSARDYSTSVTYNEQFF. The CDR3, as DNA: TGCAGTGCTAGAGATTATTCGACTAGCGTGACCTACAATGAGCAGTTCTTC.